The clone carrying this T cell receptor beta chain was picked up one time. As yet, its antigen is unknown. Using immunoSEQ multiplex PCR, the repertoire was profiled, and TCRdb retains in-frame clones only, with some absent. The sample has about 120,000 clones; about 90% are singletons. The CDR3 spans 14 residues. The J segment lost 5 bases and the V segment lost 5 bases, leaving 4 bases of the junction unmatched. Per germline, CDR1 SGDLS and CDR2 YYNGEE. The sample is drawn from a study of T cell responses to AZD1222 COVID-19 vaccine. Study-level results: Spike-specific TCRs gained breadth and depth after people received two AZD1222 doses. Reportedly, nearly half the spike-specific TCRs target unmutated variant regions.

Sequences were derived from peripheral blood, sampled on day 0 of AZD1222 vaccination. The chain employs TRBV9 and TRBJ1-4, with 9 bases lining up with TRBD1. The sequence derives from an adult in good health. The CDR3 DNA reads TGTGCCAGCAGTATGGGACAGGGCAATGAAAAACTGTTTTTT. Translation gives CASSMGQGNEKLFF.